The sequence of this T cell receptor (beta chain) was determined in a study of human T cells and chemical hapten exposure. Within the library, unique molecular identifiers were attached to each individual cDNA molecule. TCRdb called the RACE reads again in MiXCR, with one record for every CDR3 protein. The sample lists roughly 130,000 distinct CDR3 sequences; 8.5% to 9.5% were seen once. Germline V gene sequence: CDR1 KGHSH, CDR2 LQKENI. The J segment lost 2 bases and the V segment lost 4 bases, leaving 6 bases of the junction unmatched. The CDR3 spans 16 residues. Time point: healthy volunteer bleed at 2 weeks. Unseparated into fractions, whole blood served as the source from which total RNA was extracted.

The sample taken for sequencing was whole blood. The source of this sequence is a male donor in good health. Some clones in this sample may be carry-over from other donors' samples. The V and J genes are TRBV18 and TRBJ2-5; 11 bases are shared with TRBD2. The CDR3 here is CASSLTSGGIQETQYF. Written as DNA, the CDR3 is TGTGCCAGCTCACTCACTAGCGGGGGAATTCAAGAGACCCAGTACTTC.